One and the same sample provided the 16 T cell receptor beta chains below, sequenced in a study of blood T cell repertoires in COVID-19. Measured with immunoSEQ multiplex PCR; TCRdb has only the in-frame clones, and not every one. The sample shows around 260,000 clones, 70% to 90% of them seen only once. The material sequenced was PBMCs or T cells enriched from blood (not recorded which). All receptors come from a woman younger than 45 who had recovered from COVID-19.

CDR3 sequence: CASSASSGGSPLHF. Written as DNA, the CDR3 is TGTGCCAGCAGTGCATCGTCGGGGGGGTCACCCCTCCACTTT. This chain joins TRBV6-6 and TRBJ1-6; tentative D call: TRBD1 (5 bases). The V and J ends lost 5 bases and 10 bases respectively, with 15 bases between them. Germline V CDR1 and CDR2: MNHNY, SVGAGI (reference sequence). The CDR3 length is 14 residues.

This chain connects TRBV15 to TRBJ2-7; D gene ambiguous. V lost 1 base and J lost 4, with 8 bases in between. Germline CDR1 LNHNV, CDR2 YYDKDF (reference sequence). The CDR3 has 13 residues. The CDR3 region has the DNA TGTGCCACCAGCAGAGGGGCAGTATACGAGCAGTACTTC. It translates to CATSRGAVYEQYF.

This chain connects TRBV4-1 to TRBJ1-2, with D possibly matching TRBD1 (5 bases). The CDR3 runs to 13 residues. V was trimmed by 2 bases and J by 8 bases, leaving 12 bases between them. The germline V gene has CDR1 MGHRA and CDR2 YSYEKL. CDR3 residues: CASSQRREDGYTF. CDR3 nucleotides: TGCGCCAGCAGCCAACGCAGGGAAGACGGCTACACCTTC.

The J gene is TRBJ1-6, the V gene TRBV9; 8 bases are shared with TRBD1. The ends lost 4 bases at V and 10 bases at J; junction bases unmatched: 10. This CDR3 contains 15 residues. Germline CDR1 and CDR2: SGDLS and YYNGEE. The CDR3 loop is CASSPRQGIDSPLHF. The DNA of the CDR3 is TGTGCCAGCAGCCCTAGACAGGGGATCGACTCACCCCTCCACTTT.

V gene TRBV11-3 combines with J gene TRBJ1-1, with a tentative D call TRBD1 (5 bases). The ends were cut back, 0 bases at V and 3 bases at J, with 5 bases in the middle. Germline V gene data show CDR1 as SGHNT and CDR2 as YENEEA. The CDR3 is made up of 13 amino acids. The CDR3, as DNA: TGTGCCAGCAGCTTAGACAGGGACACTGAAGCTTTCTTT. Translation: CASSLDRDTEAFF.

The rearrangement links TRBV6-5 to TRBJ2-5; possibly TRBD2 for D (6 bases). The V end lost 2 bases, the J end lost 1 base, and 14 bases lay between the germline ends. Germline lookup yields CDR1 MNHEY and CDR2 SVGAGI. This CDR3 is 16 amino acids long. CDR3 loop: CASSYPSGVSQETQYF. The CDR3 region has the DNA TGTGCCAGCAGTTACCCCTCGGGAGTTTCCCAAGAGACCCAGTACTTC.

This clone was seen only once. The chain uses TRBV3-1 (or the pseudogene TRBV3-2) and TRBJ2-7; 9 bases match TRBD1. Germline V CDR1 and CDR2: LGHDT, YNNKEL (reference sequence). The J segment lost 5 bases and the V segment lost 3 bases, leaving 11 bases of the junction unmatched. CDR3 length equals 16 residues. The chain's CDR3 is CASSHQGQGRIHEQYF. The CDR3 DNA is TGTGCCAGCAGCCATCAAGGACAGGGGCGAATCCACGAGCAGTACTTC.

The chain has TRBV12-3 or TRBV12-4 and TRBJ2-7; D possibly corresponds to TRBD2 (5 bases). The CDR3 is 13 amino acids. Deletions cut 6 bases from V and 3 bases from J, with 12 bases between. In DNA, the CDR3 is TGTGCCAGCAGCCGAGGGCAGCACTACGAGCAGTACTTC. Protein product: CASSRGQHYEQYF.

The chain couples TRBV23-1 to TRBJ1-5; 8 nucleotides line up with TRBD1. TRBV23-1 has ORF status, its function being uncertain. V dropped 0 bases and J dropped 4; count of bases not matched to a gene: 2. CDR3 length: 15 amino acids. The CDR3 sequence: CASSQSDRVNQPQHF. The DNA for the CDR3 is TGCGCCAGCAGTCAATCGGACAGGGTGAATCAGCCCCAGCATTTT.

V is TRBV6-5 and J is TRBJ2-2; TRBD1 agrees at 7 bases. Germline CDR1 and CDR2: MNHEY and SVGAGI. This CDR3 spans 12 amino acids. V shed 8 bases, J shed 7 bases, and the junction held 4 bases outside the gene matches. The CDR3 loop reads CASSTGSGELFF. CDR3 DNA: TGTGCCAGCTCGACAGGGAGCGGGGAGCTGTTTTTT.

CDR3: CASSSTGANQPQHF. The CDR3 coding sequence is TGTGCCAGCAGTTCGACAGGGGCCAATCAGCCCCAGCATTTT. The chain joins TRBV7-9 to TRBJ1-5; 8 positions match TRBD1. CDR1 and CDR2 (germline): SEHNR, FQNEAQ (reference sequence). Losses at the gene ends were 6 bases for V and 3 bases for J; bases not matched to a gene: 4. There are 14 residues in the CDR3.

The chain uses TRBV6-6 and TRBJ2-7; a weak D match, TRBD2 (5 bases). V was shortened by 6 bases and J by 3 bases, with 12 bases between the two germline ends. The V gene's germline CDR1 is MNHNY and CDR2 SVGAGI (reference sequence). This CDR3 comprises 13 residues. CDR3 loop: CASSFGRDYEQYF. CDR3 DNA sequence: TGTGCCAGCAGCTTTGGACGGGACTACGAGCAGTACTTC.

The chain has TRBV5-1 and TRBJ2-4, with a tentative D call TRBD1 (5 bases). This CDR3 has 17 residues. V lost 0 bases, J lost 0 bases, and 13 bases lay in between. CDR1 is SGHRS, CDR2 YFSETQ, per germline. CDR3: CASSLGFWTPAKNIQYF. CDR3 coding DNA: TGCGCCAGCAGCTTGGGTTTTTGGACACCAGCCAAAAACATTCAGTACTTC.

The CDR3: CAWSNGRGEQYF. The DNA of the CDR3 is TGTGCCTGGAGTAACGGCAGGGGGGAGCAGTACTTC. The chain joins TRBV30 to TRBJ2-7; the match to TRBD1 covers 7 bases. Unmatched junction bases numbered 5, after V lost 2 bases and J lost 7 bases. The CDR3 consists of 12 residues. From germline, CDR1 is GTSNPN and CDR2 SVGIG (reference sequence).

The rearrangement uses TRBV28 and TRBJ1-2; D might be TRBD1 (6 bases). V lost 6 bases and J lost 5, with 22 bases in between. Per germline, CDR1 MDHEN and CDR2 SYDVKM. This CDR3 has 16 amino acids. CDR3 loop: CASRSPGARASYGYTF. CDR3 DNA sequence: TGTGCCAGCAGGTCTCCAGGGGCGCGGGCTAGTTATGGCTACACCTTC.

This clone was detected once. The chain joins TRBV7-2 to TRBJ1-6, with unresolved D. This CDR3 is built from 12 residues. Germline V CDR1 and CDR2: SGHTA, FQGNSA. Trimming took 1 base from V and 9 from J, leaving 4 bases between them. The CDR3 nucleotides read TGTGCCAGCAGCTTAGATCTTTCACCCCTCCACTTT. It is translated as CASSLDLSPLHF.